The clone carrying this T cell receptor (beta chain) was detected only once. The entry originates in a study of blood T cell repertoires in COVID-19. CDR1 is MNHNY, CDR2 SVGAGI, per germline (reference sequence). V was clipped by 5 bases and J by 0 bases, with 22 bases between them. The CDR3 spans 19 residues. The table came from immunoSEQ multiplex PCR; TCRdb's copy has only in-frame clones and leaves some out. Seen here are approximately 150,000 clones, about 87% observed once, and the top ten hold 1.7%. Input material: peripheral blood. The clonotype comes from a woman aged 45 to 65 with acute or convalescent COVID-19. J is TRBJ2-2 and V is TRBV6-6; D perhaps matches TRBD1 (6 bases). The CDR3 nucleotides are TGTGCCAGCAGTCCTTCCCGGGCTCGACAGGCTCCGAACACCGGGGAGCTGTTTTTT. Residues: CASSPSRARQAPNTGELFF.